These 15 T cell receptor beta chains were all obtained from the same sample, sequenced in a study of blood T cell repertoires in COVID-19. Repertoires were generated with immunoSEQ multiplex PCR, while TCRdb's copy carries only in-frame clones and drops some. In the table there are about 71,000 clones, approximately 90% of which are singletons. Sequencing used peripheral blood. These TCRs come from a woman aged 18 to 35 with acute or convalescent COVID-19.

The V call is TRBV5-1, the J call TRBJ2-5; the D gene is possibly TRBD2 (7 bases). This CDR3 spans 13 amino acids. Trimming stripped 4 bases from V and 5 bases from J, with 12 bases between. From germline, CDR1 is SGHRS and CDR2 YFSETQ. The CDR3: CASSLGGGETQYF. CDR3 nucleotide sequence: TGCGCCAGCAGCCTGGGGGGGGGCGAGACCCAGTACTTC.

The CDR3 sequence: CASRTGVGGPGYGYTF. CDR3 nucleotide sequence: TGCGCCAGCAGAACGGGGGTAGGGGGCCCTGGCTATGGCTACACCTTC. The chain couples TRBV5-1 to TRBJ1-2; 7 bases align to TRBD1. The germline gives CDR1 SGHRS, CDR2 YFSETQ. CDR3 length: 16 amino acids. After removal of 5 bases from V and 4 bases from J, the junction contained 14 bases not matched to a gene.

This clone was recorded only once. The gene calls are TRBV19 and TRBJ1-4, with 7 bases lining up with TRBD1. In germline, CDR1 is LNHDA, CDR2 SQIVND (reference sequence). The ends lost 3 bases at V and 5 bases at J; junction bases unmatched: 6. The CDR3 consists of 15 residues. This CDR3 reads CASSIPGQLNEKLFF. The CDR3 DNA reads TGTGCCAGTAGTATCCCGGGACAGCTAAATGAAAAACTGTTTTTT.

The chain employs TRBV27 and TRBJ2-1; TRBD2 matches 8 bases. The CDR3 length is 14 residues. The germline gives CDR1 MNHEY, CDR2 SMNVEV (reference sequence). V trimming: 5 bases; J trimming: 8 bases; junction bases outside the gene matches: 8. CDR3 nucleotides: TGTGCCAGCAGTAAAAAGCGGGGGTGGGATGAGCAGTTCTTC. Translated, it gives CASSKKRGWDEQFF.

The J gene is TRBJ1-1, the V gene TRBV5-1; D gene ambiguous. The CDR3 contains 13 residues. Trimming cost V 1 base and J 5 bases, with 9 bases left between them. The germline V gene encodes CDR1 SGHRS and CDR2 YFSETQ. The CDR3 region has the DNA TGCGCCAGCAGCTTGCGAGGGAAAACTGAAGCTTTCTTT. Translating gives CASSLRGKTEAFF.

The chain couples TRBV19 to TRBJ2-1, with TRBD1 matching over 7 bases. Germline CDR1 reads LNHDA; CDR2 reads SQIVND (reference sequence). The CDR3 extends over 15 amino acids. Trimming cost V 5 bases and J 4 bases; bases outside gene matches: 8. The CDR3 DNA is TGTGCCAGTAGTTCGACAGGGATCCATTACAATGAGCAGTTCTTC. Its translation: CASSSTGIHYNEQFF.

This clone was observed a few times. This chain uses TRBV5-6 with TRBJ2-1; TRBD2 might be the D (6 bases). Germline V lookup: CDR1 SGHDT, CDR2 YYEEEE. Trimming pared 0 bases from V and 3 bases from J, leaving 10 bases between. The CDR3 has 15 amino acids. The CDR3 reads CASSLEGSGYNEQFF. The CDR3 nucleotides are TGTGCCAGCAGCTTGGAAGGTAGCGGCTACAATGAGCAGTTCTTC.

The V gene is TRBV29-1, the J gene TRBJ2-1; TRBD1 is a possible D gene (6 bases). This CDR3 contains 18 residues. V lost 6 bases and J 7 bases, leaving 31 bases between the germline ends. Germline-derived CDR1 and CDR2 are SQVTM and ANQGSEA. This CDR3 is CSVHGSPTTGNRRNEQFF. The CDR3 DNA sequence: TGCAGCGTCCACGGGTCTCCTACTACAGGGAACCGTAGGAATGAGCAGTTCTTC.

This chain links TRBV25-1 with TRBJ2-7; 11 bases are shared with TRBD1. Per germline, CDR1 MGHDK and CDR2 SYGVNS. CDR3 size: 14 residues. Trimming at V came to 4 bases and at J to 4 bases, leaving 3 bases not matched to a gene. CDR3 loop: CASSGTGGGYEQYF. CDR3 nucleotide sequence: TGTGCCAGCAGTGGGACAGGGGGCGGGTACGAGCAGTACTTC.

This chain links TRBV19 with TRBJ1-4; D is perhaps TRBD1 (5 bases). V gave up 5 bases and J gave up 4 bases, with 11 bases separating them. This CDR3 region has 14 residues. Germline CDR1 is LNHDA and CDR2 is SQIVND (reference sequence). CDR3: CASSLGQNNEKLFF. The CDR3 nucleotides are TGTGCCAGTAGTTTAGGACAAAATAATGAAAAACTGTTTTTT.

The rearrangement uses TRBV11-3 and TRBJ1-2; 9 nucleotides line up with TRBD1. CDR1 is SGHNT, CDR2 YENEEA, per germline. The CDR3 loop spans 15 amino acids. V was pared by 2 bases and J by 3 bases, with 4 bases of the junction left unmatched. The CDR3 sequence is CASSLRTGGHYGYTF. The CDR3 nucleotides are TGTGCCAGCAGCTTAAGAACAGGGGGCCACTATGGCTACACCTTC.

The V call is TRBV6-5, the J call TRBJ1-5; 7 positions match TRBD1. The CDR3 is made up of 14 amino acids. V lost 6 bases and J lost 2; bases outside the gene matches: 4. Germline CDR1 MNHEY, CDR2 SVGAGI. The CDR3 spells CASRPDRGNQPQHF. The DNA for the CDR3 is TGTGCCAGCAGACCCGACAGGGGCAATCAGCCCCAGCATTTT.

The chain employs TRBV3-1 (or the pseudogene TRBV3-2) and TRBJ2-1; 10 bases line up with TRBD2. The V and J ends lost 4 bases and 4 bases, in that order; junction bases with no gene match: 10. CDR3 length equals 17 residues. Germline V gives CDR1 LGHDT, CDR2 YNNKEL (reference sequence). This CDR3 is CASSLGQLAGFYNEQFF. CDR3 DNA sequence: TGTGCCAGCAGCCTTGGTCAACTAGCGGGATTTTACAATGAGCAGTTCTTC.

This clone appeared once. This chain connects TRBV6-5 to TRBJ2-1, with D perhaps TRBD2 (6 bases). Germline V gene lookup returns CDR1 MNHEY and CDR2 SVGAGI. The CDR3 loop spans 14 amino acids. The germline V and J ends were trimmed by 6 bases and 6 bases, with 15 bases remaining between them. CDR3 protein: CASRRPGVGNEQFF. CDR3 coding DNA: TGTGCCAGCAGAAGACCGGGAGTTGGCAATGAGCAGTTCTTC.

J is TRBJ1-1 and V is TRBV19; D perhaps matches TRBD1 (5 bases). Germline values: CDR1 LNHDA, CDR2 SQIVND (reference sequence). V lost 4 bases and J 11 bases, leaving 17 bases between the germline ends. This CDR3 contains 13 residues. Written as DNA, the CDR3 is TGTGCCAGTAGTAACCGGGGACTCCGTGCGGCTTTCTTT. This sequence encodes CASSNRGLRAAFF.